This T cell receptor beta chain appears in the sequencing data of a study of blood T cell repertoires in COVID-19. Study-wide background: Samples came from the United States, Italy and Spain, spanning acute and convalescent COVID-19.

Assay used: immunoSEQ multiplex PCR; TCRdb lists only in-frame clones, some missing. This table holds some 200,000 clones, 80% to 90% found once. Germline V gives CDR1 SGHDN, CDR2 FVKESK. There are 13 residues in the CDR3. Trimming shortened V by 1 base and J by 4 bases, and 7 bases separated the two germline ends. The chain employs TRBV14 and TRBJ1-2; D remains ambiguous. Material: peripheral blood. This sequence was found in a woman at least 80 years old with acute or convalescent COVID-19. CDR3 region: CASSQGRGYGYTF. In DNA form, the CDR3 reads TGTGCCAGCAGCCAAGGTCGGGGCTATGGCTACACCTTC.